The 10 T cell receptor beta chains presented below share a single source sample, sequenced in a study of shared clonotypes between healthy human individuals. The protocol was immunoSEQ multiplex PCR, while the TCRdb copy is restricted to in-frame clones and leaves out a portion. Of more than 2 million clones in the sample, over 85% were seen once. The sequenced sample consisted of naive CD4+ T cells sorted from blood. Subset reported: CD45RA+ positively selected. The origin of the receptors is a young man in good health.

Notes on this clone: Compared with germline, one end of the junction differs, possibly owing to a read error. This chain links TRBV4-1 with TRBJ2-3, with D possibly called TRBD1 or TRBD2 (5 bases each). CDR3 length: 18 amino acids. CDR1 MGHRA and CDR2 YSYEKL come from the germline V gene. CDR3 amino acids: CASNQVYSGGSSTDTQYF. As DNA, the CDR3 is TGCGCCAGCAACCAAGTTTATAGTGGGGGTAGCAGCACAGATACGCAGTATTTT.

V gene TRBV5-1 combines with J gene TRBJ1-1, with D unclear. This CDR3 spans 13 amino acids. V was trimmed by 3 bases and J by 3 bases, leaving 9 bases between them. The germline gives CDR1 SGHRS, CDR2 YFSETQ. CDR3 protein: CASSWVRDTEAFF. Written as DNA, the CDR3 is TGCGCCAGCAGCTGGGTTAGGGACACTGAAGCTTTCTTT. The full variable domain, completed using reference TRBV5-1 and TRBJ1-1, is KAGVTQTPRYLIKTRGQQVTLSCSPISGHRSVSWYQQTPGQGLQFLFEYFSETQRNKGNFPGRFSGRQFSNSRSEMNVSTLELGDSALYLCASSWVRDTEAFFGQGTRLTVV.

V gene TRBV15 combines with J gene TRBJ1-2; 10 bases fit TRBD1. The V and J ends lost 2 bases and 5 bases, in that order; junction bases with no gene match: 11. The CDR3 runs 17 residues. Germline CDR1 reads LNHNV; CDR2 reads YYDKDF (reference sequence). The CDR3 sequence: CATSRPRGTGATYGYTF. The CDR3, as DNA: TGTGCCACCAGCAGACCTCGGGGGACAGGGGCAACTTATGGCTACACCTTC.

This clone was recorded once. The rearrangement links TRBV19 to TRBJ1-5; no definite D call. Looked up from germline, CDR1 is LNHDA and CDR2 is SQIVND (reference sequence). The CDR3 is 15 amino acids. With 0 bases removed from V and 3 bases from J, the gap between germline ends came to 9 bases. Here the CDR3 reads CASSIESRINQPQHF. CDR3 sequence (DNA): TGTGCCAGTAGTATAGAATCACGGATCAATCAGCCCCAGCATTTT.

The chain couples TRBV4-3 to TRBJ2-2; TRBD2 matches 10 bases. Germline V gene lookup returns CDR1 LGHNA and CDR2 YSLEER. The V segment lost 4 bases and the J segment 0 bases; nucleotides outside the gene matches: 2. This CDR3 contains 16 residues. CDR3 in DNA: TGCGCCAGCAGCCGAGGACTAGCGGCGAACACCGGGGAGCTGTTTTTT. Translated, it gives CASSRGLAANTGELFF.

The rearrangement uses TRBV2 and TRBJ1-6; D unresolved. The CDR3 contains 14 residues. Trimming took off 6 bases at V and 14 bases at J, with 20 bases between the two ends. CDR1 SNHLY and CDR2 FYNNEI come from the germline V gene. As DNA, the CDR3 is TGTGCCAGCAGCGACTGGGCCCAAGGGAGGACCCTCCACTTT. Translation: CASSDWAQGRTLHF.

The chain couples TRBV9 to TRBJ2-1; D may correspond to TRBD1 or TRBD2 (5 bases each). The CDR3 length is 15 residues. Germline V gives CDR1 SGDLS, CDR2 YYNGEE. V lost 0 bases to trimming and J lost 6 bases, with 13 bases between them. The CDR3 loop reads CASSVGGAGLNEQFF. DNA for the CDR3: TGTGCCAGCAGCGTAGGAGGGGCCGGACTCAATGAGCAGTTCTTC.

The rearrangement uses TRBV19 and TRBJ1-4; no firm D call. The V gene's germline CDR1 is LNHDA and CDR2 SQIVND (reference sequence). The CDR3 runs 14 residues. V gave up 6 bases and J gave up 1 base, with 9 bases separating them. The CDR3 region has the DNA TGTGCCAGTAGCAGAACAGAAACTAATGAAAAACTGTTTTTT. Protein sequence: CASSRTETNEKLFF.

This clone appeared a few times. V usage is TRBV19 and J usage is TRBJ1-2, with 10 bases lining up with TRBD1. The length of the CDR3 is 14 residues. Germline CDR1 reads LNHDA; CDR2 reads SQIVND (reference sequence). The ends lost 6 bases at V and 5 bases at J; junction bases unmatched: 6. The CDR3 reads CASSDRGQWYGYTF. The CDR3 bases are TGTGCCAGTAGCGACAGGGGGCAGTGGTATGGCTACACCTTC.

As regards this clone: The sample carries other DNA sequences with the same CDR3. The chain carries TRBV18 and TRBJ1-5, with 7 bases that match TRBD1. The CDR3 runs to 13 residues. Germline loops: CDR1 KGHSH, CDR2 LQKENI. Trimming took 3 bases from V and 4 from J; bases not matched to a gene: 0. The CDR3 DNA reads TGTGCCAGCTCACCGGGACAGAATCAGCCCCAGCATTTT. Amino acid sequence: CASSPGQNQPQHF.